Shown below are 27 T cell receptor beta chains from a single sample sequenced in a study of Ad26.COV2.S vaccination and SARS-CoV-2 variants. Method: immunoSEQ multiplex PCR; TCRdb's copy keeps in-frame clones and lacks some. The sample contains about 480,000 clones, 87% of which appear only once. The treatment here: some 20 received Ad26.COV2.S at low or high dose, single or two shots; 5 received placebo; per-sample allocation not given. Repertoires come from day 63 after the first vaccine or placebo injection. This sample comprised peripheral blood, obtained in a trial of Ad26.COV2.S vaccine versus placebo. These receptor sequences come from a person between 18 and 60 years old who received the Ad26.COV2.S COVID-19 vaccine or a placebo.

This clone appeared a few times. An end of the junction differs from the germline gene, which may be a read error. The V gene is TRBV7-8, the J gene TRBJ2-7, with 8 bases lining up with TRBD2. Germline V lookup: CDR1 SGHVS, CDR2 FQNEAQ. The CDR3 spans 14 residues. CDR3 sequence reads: CASSLGHGGDEQYF. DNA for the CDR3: TGTGCCAGCAGTTTAGGTCACGGGGGGGACGAGCAGTACTTC.

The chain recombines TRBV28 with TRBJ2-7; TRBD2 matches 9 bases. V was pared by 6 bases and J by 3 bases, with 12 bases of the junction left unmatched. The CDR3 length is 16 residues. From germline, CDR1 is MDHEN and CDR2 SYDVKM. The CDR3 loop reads CASRSPSGMPLYEQYF. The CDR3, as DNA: TGTGCCAGCAGGTCCCCTAGCGGGATGCCCCTCTACGAGCAGTACTTC.

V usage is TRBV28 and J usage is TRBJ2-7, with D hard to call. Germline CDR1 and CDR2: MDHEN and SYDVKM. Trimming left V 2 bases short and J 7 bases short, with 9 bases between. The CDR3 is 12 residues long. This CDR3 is CASSLPSVEQYF. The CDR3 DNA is TGTGCCAGCAGTTTACCCTCGGTTGAGCAGTACTTC.

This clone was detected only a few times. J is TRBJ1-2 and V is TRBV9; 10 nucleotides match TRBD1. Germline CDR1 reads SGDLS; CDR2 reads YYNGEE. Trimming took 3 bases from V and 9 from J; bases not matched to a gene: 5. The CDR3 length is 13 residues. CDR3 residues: CASSGDRGQRYTF. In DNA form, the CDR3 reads TGTGCCAGCAGCGGTGACAGGGGGCAACGCTACACCTTC. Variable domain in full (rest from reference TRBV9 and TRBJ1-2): DSGVTQTPKHLITATGQRVTLRCSPRSGDLSVYWYQQSLDQGLQFLIQYYNGEERAKGNILERFSAQQFPDLHSELNLSSLELGDSALYFCASSGDRGQRYTFGSGTRLTVV.

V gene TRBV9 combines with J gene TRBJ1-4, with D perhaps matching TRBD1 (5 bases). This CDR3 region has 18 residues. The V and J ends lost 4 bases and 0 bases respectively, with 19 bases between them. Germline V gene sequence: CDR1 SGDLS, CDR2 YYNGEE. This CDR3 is CASSPRRDGVATNEKLFF. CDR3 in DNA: TGTGCCAGCAGCCCCCGCAGGGATGGAGTTGCAACTAATGAAAAACTGTTTTTT. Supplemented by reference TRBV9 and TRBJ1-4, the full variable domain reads DSGVTQTPKHLITATGQRVTLRCSPRSGDLSVYWYQQSLDQGLQFLIQYYNGEERAKGNILERFSAQQFPDLHSELNLSSLELGDSALYFCASSPRRDGVATNEKLFFGSGTQLSVL.

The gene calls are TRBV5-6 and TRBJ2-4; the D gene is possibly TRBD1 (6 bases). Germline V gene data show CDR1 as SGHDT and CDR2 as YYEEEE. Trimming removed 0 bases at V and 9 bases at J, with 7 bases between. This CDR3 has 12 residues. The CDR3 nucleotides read TGTGCCAGCAGCTTGGGGGGGCGCATTCAGTACTTC. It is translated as CASSLGGRIQYF.

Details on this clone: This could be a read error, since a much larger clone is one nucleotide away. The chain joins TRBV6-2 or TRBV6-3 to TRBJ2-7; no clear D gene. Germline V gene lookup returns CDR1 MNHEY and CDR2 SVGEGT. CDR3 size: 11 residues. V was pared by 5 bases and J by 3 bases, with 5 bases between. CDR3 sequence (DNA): TGTGCCAGCAGTCCCCACTACGAGCAGTACTTC. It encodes CASSPHYEQYF.

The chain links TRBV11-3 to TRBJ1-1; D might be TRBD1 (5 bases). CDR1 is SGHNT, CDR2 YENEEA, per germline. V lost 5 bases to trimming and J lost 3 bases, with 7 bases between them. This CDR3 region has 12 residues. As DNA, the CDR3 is TGTGCCAGCAGCAGCAGGGACACTGAAGCTTTCTTT. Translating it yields CASSSRDTEAFF.

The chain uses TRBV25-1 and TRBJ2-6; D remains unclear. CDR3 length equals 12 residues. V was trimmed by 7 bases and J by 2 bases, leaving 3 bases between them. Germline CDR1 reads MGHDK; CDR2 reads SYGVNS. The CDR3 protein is CASKAGANVLTF. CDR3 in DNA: TGTGCCAGCAAGGCTGGGGCCAACGTCCTGACTTTC.

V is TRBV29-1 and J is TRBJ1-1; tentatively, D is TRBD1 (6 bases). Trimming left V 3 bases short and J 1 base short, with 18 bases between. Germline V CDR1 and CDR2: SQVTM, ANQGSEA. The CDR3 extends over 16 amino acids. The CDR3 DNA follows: TGCAGCGTTGAGGAAAAATACAGGGTTCCGAACACTGAAGCTTTCTTT. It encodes CSVEEKYRVPNTEAFF.

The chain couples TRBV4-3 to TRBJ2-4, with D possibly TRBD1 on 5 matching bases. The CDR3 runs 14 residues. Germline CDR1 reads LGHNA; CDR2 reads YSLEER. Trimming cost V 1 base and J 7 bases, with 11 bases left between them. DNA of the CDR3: TGCGCCAGCAGCCAAGGGGGCGGAGTGAACATTCAGTACTTC. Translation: CASSQGGGVNIQYF.

CDR3 in amino acids: CATSRRPSPIDTQYF. The CDR3 nucleotides are TGTGCCACCAGCAGGCGTCCGTCCCCCATAGATACGCAGTATTTT. This chain links TRBV15 with TRBJ2-3; no clear D gene. Germline lookup yields CDR1 LNHNV and CDR2 YYDKDF (reference sequence). The CDR3 is 15 residues long. V lost 3 bases and J lost 5, with 15 bases in between.

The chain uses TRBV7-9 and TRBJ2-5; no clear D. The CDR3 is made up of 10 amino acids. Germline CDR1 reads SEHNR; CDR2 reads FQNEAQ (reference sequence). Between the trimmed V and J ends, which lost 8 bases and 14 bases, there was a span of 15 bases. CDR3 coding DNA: TGTGCCAGCGGCCCCCGTCAGCCATACTTC. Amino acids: CASGPRQPYF.

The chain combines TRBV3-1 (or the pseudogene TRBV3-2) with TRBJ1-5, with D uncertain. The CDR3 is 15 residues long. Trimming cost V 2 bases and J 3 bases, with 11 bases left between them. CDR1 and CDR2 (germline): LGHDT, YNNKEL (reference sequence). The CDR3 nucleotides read TGTGCCAGCAGCCAATCCACCGGGGACAATCAGCCCCAGCATTTT. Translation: CASSQSTGDNQPQHF.

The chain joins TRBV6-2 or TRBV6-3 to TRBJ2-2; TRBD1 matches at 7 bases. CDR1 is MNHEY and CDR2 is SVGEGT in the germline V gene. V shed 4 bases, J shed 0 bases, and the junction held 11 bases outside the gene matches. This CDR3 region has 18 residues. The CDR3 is CASSFSQGSLSNTGELFF. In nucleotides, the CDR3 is TGTGCCAGCAGTTTCTCACAGGGGTCACTTTCGAACACCGGGGAGCTGTTTTTT.

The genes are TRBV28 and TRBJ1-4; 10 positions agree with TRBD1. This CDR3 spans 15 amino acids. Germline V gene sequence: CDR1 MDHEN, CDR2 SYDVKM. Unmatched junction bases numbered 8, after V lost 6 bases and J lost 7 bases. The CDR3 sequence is CASSLLTGGGEKLFF. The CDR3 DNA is TGTGCCAGCAGCCTATTGACAGGGGGCGGTGAAAAACTGTTTTTT. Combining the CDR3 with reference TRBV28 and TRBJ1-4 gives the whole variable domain DVKVTQSSRYLVKRTGEKVFLECVQDMDHENMFWYRQDPGLGLRLIYFSYDVKMKEKGDIPEGYSVSREKKERFSLILESASTNQTSMYLCASSLLTGGGEKLFFGSGTQLSVL.

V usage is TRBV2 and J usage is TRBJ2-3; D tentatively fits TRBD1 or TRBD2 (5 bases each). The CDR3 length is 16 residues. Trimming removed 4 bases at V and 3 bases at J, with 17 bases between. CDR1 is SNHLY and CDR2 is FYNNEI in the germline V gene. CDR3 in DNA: TGTGCCAGCAGTGCTGACAGCGGTGCTTTTACAGATACGCAGTATTTT. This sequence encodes CASSADSGAFTDTQYF.

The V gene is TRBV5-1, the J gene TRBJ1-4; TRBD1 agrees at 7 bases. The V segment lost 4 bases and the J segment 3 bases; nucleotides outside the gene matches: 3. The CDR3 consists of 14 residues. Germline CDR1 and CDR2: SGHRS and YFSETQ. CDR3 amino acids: CASSKGAANEKLFF. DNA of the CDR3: TGCGCCAGCAGCAAGGGGGCGGCTAATGAAAAACTGTTTTTT.

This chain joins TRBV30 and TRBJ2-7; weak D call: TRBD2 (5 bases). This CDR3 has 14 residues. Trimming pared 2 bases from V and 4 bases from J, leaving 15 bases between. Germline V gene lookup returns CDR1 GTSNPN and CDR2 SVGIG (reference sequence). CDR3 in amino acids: CAWSPPFGLYEQYF. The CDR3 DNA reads TGTGCCTGGAGTCCCCCTTTCGGACTGTACGAGCAGTACTTC.

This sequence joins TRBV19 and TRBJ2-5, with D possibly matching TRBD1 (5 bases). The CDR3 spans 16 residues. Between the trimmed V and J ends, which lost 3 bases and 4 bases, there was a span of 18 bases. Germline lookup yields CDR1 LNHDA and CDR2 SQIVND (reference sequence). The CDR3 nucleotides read TGTGCCAGTAGTATTGGACAAGCTAATTCACCAGAGACCCAGTACTTC. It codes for CASSIGQANSPETQYF.

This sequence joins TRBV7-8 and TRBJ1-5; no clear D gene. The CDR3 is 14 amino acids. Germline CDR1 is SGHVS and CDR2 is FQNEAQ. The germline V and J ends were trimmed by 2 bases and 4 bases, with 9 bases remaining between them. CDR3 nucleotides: TGTGCCAGCAGCTTATTAGGTGGTAATCAGCCCCAGCATTTT. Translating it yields CASSLLGGNQPQHF.

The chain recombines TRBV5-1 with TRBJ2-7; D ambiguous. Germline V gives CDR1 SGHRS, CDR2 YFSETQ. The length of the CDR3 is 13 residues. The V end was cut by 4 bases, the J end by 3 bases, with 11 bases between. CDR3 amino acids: CASSLQTNYEQYF. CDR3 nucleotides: TGCGCCAGCAGCCTCCAGACAAACTACGAGCAGTACTTC.

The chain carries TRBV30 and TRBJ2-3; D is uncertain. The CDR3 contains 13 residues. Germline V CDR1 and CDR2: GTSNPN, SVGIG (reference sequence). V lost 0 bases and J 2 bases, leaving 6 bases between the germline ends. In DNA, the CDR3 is TGTGCCTGGAGTGTAGTGAACACAGATACGCAGTATTTT. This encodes CAWSVVNTDTQYF.

The CDR3 nucleotides are TGTGCCAGCAGTTACCCCTCGAACACCGGGGAGCTGTTTTTT. Its translation: CASSYPSNTGELFF. The V call is TRBV6-2 or TRBV6-3, the J call TRBJ2-2; D unresolved. The germline CDR1 and CDR2 sequences are MNHEY and SVGEGT. The CDR3 covers 14 residues. The V end lost 2 bases, the J end lost 0 bases, and 4 bases lay between the germline ends.

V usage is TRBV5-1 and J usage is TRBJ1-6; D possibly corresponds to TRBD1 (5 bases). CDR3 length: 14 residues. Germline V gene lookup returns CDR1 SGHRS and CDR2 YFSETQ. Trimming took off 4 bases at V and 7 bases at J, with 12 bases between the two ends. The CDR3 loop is CASSRDGRNSPLHF. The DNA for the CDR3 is TGCGCCAGCAGCCGGGACGGGAGGAATTCACCCCTCCACTTT. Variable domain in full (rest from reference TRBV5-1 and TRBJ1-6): KAGVTQTPRYLIKTRGQQVTLSCSPISGHRSVSWYQQTPGQGLQFLFEYFSETQRNKGNFPGRFSGRQFSNSRSEMNVSTLELGDSALYLCASSRDGRNSPLHFGNGTRLTVT.

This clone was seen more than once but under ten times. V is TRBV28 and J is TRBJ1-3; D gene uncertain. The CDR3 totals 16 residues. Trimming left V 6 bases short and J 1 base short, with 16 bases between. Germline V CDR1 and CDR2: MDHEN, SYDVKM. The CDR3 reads CASREVGSASGNTIYF. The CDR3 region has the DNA TGTGCCAGCAGGGAAGTCGGGTCCGCGTCTGGAAACACCATATATTTT.

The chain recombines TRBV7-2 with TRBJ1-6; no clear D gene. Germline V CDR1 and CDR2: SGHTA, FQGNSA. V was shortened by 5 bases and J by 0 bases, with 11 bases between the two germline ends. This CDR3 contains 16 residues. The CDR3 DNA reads TGTGCCAGCAGCCCTGACACAAGCTCCTATAATTCACCCCTCCACTTT. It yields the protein CASSPDTSSYNSPLHF.